Described below is a single T cell receptor (beta chain) sequence and its context. Its antigen remains unknown. The data were obtained in a study of T cells expressing NK-cell markers. Study overall: CD3+CD56+NKG2C+, CD3+CD56+NKG2C- and CD3+CD56-NKG2C+ T cells, once sorted, supplied the TCR beta repertoires. Study results and limitations: Among four donors, these clonotypes also ranked first in the CD3+CD56-NKG2C+ fraction.

The CDR3 is 15 residues long. Per germline, CDR1 LGHNT and CDR2 FRNRAP. Making the TCR beta cDNA relied on 5'RACE template switching with UMIs. TCRdb reprocessed the 5' RACE reads; each CDR3 protein has one entry and no DNA is given. This specimen shows 550,000 to 600,000 distinct CDR3 sequences; the ten leading clones hold roughly 3.6%. This receptor was taken from a man between 18 and 35 years old in good health. V is TRBV12-5 and J is TRBJ2-5; TCRdb outputs TRBD2, but without DNA this stays unchecked. What was sequenced was blood T cells: a sorted CD56 or NKG2C T cell subset, CD4+ or CD8+ T cells, or bulk PBMC T cells (not recorded which). The CDR3 here is CASVPSGKGGETQYF.